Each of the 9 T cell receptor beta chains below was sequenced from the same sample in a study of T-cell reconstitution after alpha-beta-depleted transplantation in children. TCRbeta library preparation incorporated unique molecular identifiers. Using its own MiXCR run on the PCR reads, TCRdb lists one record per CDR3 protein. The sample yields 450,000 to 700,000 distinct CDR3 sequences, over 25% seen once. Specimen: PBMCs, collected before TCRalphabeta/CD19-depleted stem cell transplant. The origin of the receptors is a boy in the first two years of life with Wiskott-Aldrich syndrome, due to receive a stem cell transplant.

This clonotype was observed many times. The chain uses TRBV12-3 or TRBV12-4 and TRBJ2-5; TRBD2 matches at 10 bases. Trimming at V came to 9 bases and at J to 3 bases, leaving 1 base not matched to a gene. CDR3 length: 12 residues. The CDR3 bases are TGTGCCAGTGGACTAGCGGAAGAGACCCAGTACTTC. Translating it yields CASGLAEETQYF.

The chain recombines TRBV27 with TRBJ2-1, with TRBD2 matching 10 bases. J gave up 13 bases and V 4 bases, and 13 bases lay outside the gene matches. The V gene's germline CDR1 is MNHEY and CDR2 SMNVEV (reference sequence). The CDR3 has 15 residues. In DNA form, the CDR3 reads TGTGCCAGCAGTTCCGGGACTAGCGTAGACAGGGGACAGTTCTTC. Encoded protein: CASSSGTSVDRGQFF.

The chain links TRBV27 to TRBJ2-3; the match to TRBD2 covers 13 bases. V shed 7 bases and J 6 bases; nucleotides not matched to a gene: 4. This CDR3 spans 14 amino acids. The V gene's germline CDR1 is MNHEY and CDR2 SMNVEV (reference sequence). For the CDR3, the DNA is TGTGCCAGCAACACGGGACTAGCGGGGGATACGCAGTATTTT. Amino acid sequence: CASNTGLAGDTQYF.

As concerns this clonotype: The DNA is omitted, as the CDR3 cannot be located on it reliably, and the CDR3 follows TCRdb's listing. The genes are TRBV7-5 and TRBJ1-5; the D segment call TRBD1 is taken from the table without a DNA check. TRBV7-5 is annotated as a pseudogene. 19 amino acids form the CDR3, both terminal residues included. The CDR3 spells CISVPEASGTAISNQPQHF.

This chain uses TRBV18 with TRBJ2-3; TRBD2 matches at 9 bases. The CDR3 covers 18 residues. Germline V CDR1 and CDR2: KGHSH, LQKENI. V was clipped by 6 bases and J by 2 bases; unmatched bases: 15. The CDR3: CASSPSGLASVITDTQYF. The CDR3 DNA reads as TGTGCCAGCTCCCCGTCGGGACTAGCTTCCGTTATCACAGATACGCAGTATTTT.

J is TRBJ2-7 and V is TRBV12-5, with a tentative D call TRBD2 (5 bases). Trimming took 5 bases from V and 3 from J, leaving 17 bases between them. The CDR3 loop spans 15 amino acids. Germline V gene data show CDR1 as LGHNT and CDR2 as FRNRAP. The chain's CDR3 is CASGPPSGGRYEQYF. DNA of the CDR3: TGTGCTAGTGGTCCCCCATCCGGCGGGCGCTACGAGCAGTACTTC.

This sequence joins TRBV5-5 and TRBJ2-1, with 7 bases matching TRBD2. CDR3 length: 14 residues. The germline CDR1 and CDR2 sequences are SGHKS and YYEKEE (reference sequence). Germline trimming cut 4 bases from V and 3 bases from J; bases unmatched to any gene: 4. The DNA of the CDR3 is TGTGCCAGCAGCGTGCGGGAGAACTACAATGAGCAGTTCTTC. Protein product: CASSVRENYNEQFF.

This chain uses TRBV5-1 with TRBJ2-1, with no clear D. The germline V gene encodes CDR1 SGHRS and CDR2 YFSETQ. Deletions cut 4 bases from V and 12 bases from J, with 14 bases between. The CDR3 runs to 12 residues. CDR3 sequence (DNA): TGCGCCAGCAGCCCGCAGGATGGTTGGCAGTTCTTC. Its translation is CASSPQDGWQFF.

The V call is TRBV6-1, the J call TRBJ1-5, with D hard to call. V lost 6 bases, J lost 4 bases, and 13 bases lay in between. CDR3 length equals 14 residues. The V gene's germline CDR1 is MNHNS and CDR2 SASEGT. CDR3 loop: CASRRPGGNQPQHF. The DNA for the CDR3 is TGTGCCAGCAGACGACCAGGAGGGAATCAGCCCCAGCATTTT.